This T cell receptor (beta chain) comes out of a study of cytomegalovirus exposure and HLA in healthy donors (dated by TCRdb to the late 2010s). About the full investigation: According to an earlier analysis of a few hundred of the donors, about 180 million T cells yielded roughly 100 million unique TCR beta sequences and around 300 Gb of sequence data. A later analysis re-examined previously published TCR beta repertoires from just over 650 donors and added high-resolution HLA genotyping to investigate patterns of TCR occurrence. In addition to the first cohort of 650 to 800 subjects, a separate validation cohort of under 150 different subjects was used. High-throughput TCR immunosequencing, statistical association of individual TCRs with disease status, and machine learning were combined to predict cytomegalovirus infection status. In the later analysis, no new phenotypic data were used to find candidate immune exposures; instead, reliance was placed on TCR beta sequences and their occurrence across donors. An earlier analysis of around 580 of the donors used high-throughput TCR beta sequencing to judge whether each TCR beta V gene segment behaved as functional or pseudogenic. Every discovery cohort repertoire had been produced on one sequencing platform. The study aimed to test whether signatures of past pathogen exposure could be identified by cataloging public T cell receptors. Five DR-DQ haplotypes were treated as single units for association and clustering because of strong linkage in the cohort. Among around 400 genotyped donors of the cohort, an average of around 220,000 unique TCR beta nucleotide sequences was sequenced per donor, of which about 18% were non-productive. Among the roughly 390 genotyped donors, under 90% belonged to the genetic ancestry cluster associated with self-reported Caucasian donors. The study used immunosequencing to profile the T cell repertoires of hundreds of subjects and linked those repertoires to cytomegalovirus serostatus. Donor age, sex, ethnicity and CMV serostatus were compiled alongside the repertoire data. Both class I and class II loci were covered by HLA typing, at four-digit resolution. Typing coverage differed by locus: A, B, C, DRB1 and DQB1 were typed in roughly 620-630 donors, DQA1 in about 500, DPA1 in around 580, and DPB1 in 450 to 480. Approximately 300 gigabases of sequencing data and around 80 million unique TCR sequences made up an early release that covered several hundred HLA-typed donors. In a later genetic analysis, genome-wide SNP genotypes for about 65% of the roughly 700 donors were used, and that subset was treated as a discovery cohort. General findings and caveats noted by the study authors: In a later analysis, most CMV-associated TCR beta chains were found to appear HLA-restricted, with HLA associations seemingly driven largely by CMV exposure. For the cohort, immune exposure information was limited to CMV serostatus. A later genetic analysis associated a missense DCLRE1C variant with V-gene and J-gene trimming of TCR beta chains, and an independent cohort replicated the association. Three of the identified cytomegalovirus-associated TCR beta chains were confirmed in vitro to be specific for cytomegalovirus antigens. At a false discovery rate of 0.05, a later analysis linked under 20,000 TCR beta sequences to specific HLA alleles. Linkage disequilibrium might explain the correlated functional status among segregating V segments, but an unknown experimental factor could not be excluded. The classifier was reported to diagnose cytomegalovirus status with high specificity and sensitivity in both the original cohort and the validation cohort. Because some donors lacked HLA typing at each locus, the association tests relied only on the typed subset. According to the authors, the approach could potentially be generalized to other disease states and immunological phenotypes. The presence/absence analyses assumed that sequencing depth was roughly uniform across donors, and that assumption may not be true. Most TCR sequences were seen in very few donors, while some public TCRs were found in many individuals. Because counts were too low, 15 or so rarely observed V segments, including chromosome 9 orphons, were excluded from the earlier analysis of 587 of the donors. Strong co-occurrence of HLA alleles, especially DR and DQ, made assigning TCR associations to individual alleles difficult. In this cohort, only TCR beta chains were sequenced, and detectable features were limited by the absence of alpha or paired-chain data. In a later genetic analysis, fewer N-insertions in productive TCRs were reported among donors in an Asian-associated ancestry cluster than the approximately 630-donor mean. A further reported finding was that TCR beta sequences accurately predicted the HLA-A and HLA-B alleles for most subjects in the first cohort. A group of highly shared sequence variants was considered likely to be a technical artifact of the sequencing pipeline. The 87-base-pair reads could not distinguish some IMGT-functional V segments, including TRBV6-2 and TRBV6-3, so those segments were excluded. In a later analysis, several top co-occurrence clusters were reported to appear linked to parvovirus B19, influenza, CMV and Epstein-Barr virus. A total of fewer than 200 TCR beta chains were listed by the study as associated with cytomegalovirus. In a later analysis, HLA-associated TCR beta chains were found to be more clonally expanded and to have lower generation probabilities than equally common non-associated chains. In an earlier analysis of approximately 600 of the donors, most TCR beta V segments were observed in productive rearrangements about 87% or about 30% of the time, broadly matching IMGT annotations. In a later analysis, the rate of TCR association differed among HLA loci, with DRB1 alleles having the most associated TCRs and HLA-C alleles having the fewest.

The germline V gene supplies CDR1 KGHSH and CDR2 LQKENI. Trimming leaves V shorter by 9 bases and J shorter by 3 bases, with the junction holding 11 bases beyond the gene matches. CDR3 length: 15 amino acids, cysteine to phenylalanine. Of the read, only the CDR3 DNA is kept; its 45 bases are in frame from base 1. The cohort consisted of approximately 670 healthy bone marrow donors. At the time of sampling, all cohort members were nominally healthy, though unrecorded immune exposures were likely present. The donor was CMV seropositive and belonged to the group of a few hundred seropositive cohort members. Each donor provided a peripheral blood sample, and peripheral blood mononuclear cells were used for TCR beta sequencing. The Qiagen DNeasy Blood Extraction Kit was used to extract genomic DNA from the blood cell samples. This clone occurred once. The antigen it recognizes is unknown. No much larger clonotype is one base removed from it; base qualities were not supplied.

The receptor library was made with the immunoSEQ multiplex PCR assay. A mixture of 60 forward primers for TCR Vbeta segments and 13 reverse primers for TCR Jbeta segments was used in the multiplex PCR. Amplification of the CDR3 region of rearranged TCR beta genes was performed with a multiplex PCR assay on genomic DNA. The amplified TCR beta libraries were sequenced on the Illumina HiSeq System as 87-base-pair reads. Concerning the study's data processing: A later analysis counted tens of millions of unique TCR beta chains across the roughly 700 repertoires, and some 11 million of these chains were shared by at least two donors. Raw reads were error-corrected and collapsed into unique sequences with a nearest-neighbor algorithm that merged closely related sequences to remove PCR and sequencing errors. CDR3 sequences were aligned to IMGT reference sequences to assign V, D and J gene segments. For a sequence to be retained, a match of at least six nucleotides to both a V gene segment and a J gene segment was required. Rearrangements were called productive when the CDR3 lacked stop codons and stayed in frame with V and J; all others were non-productive. CDR3 was defined according to IMGT convention as the region running from the second conserved V-encoded cysteine to the conserved J-encoded phenylalanine. In an earlier analysis of approximately 500 of the donors, sequences lacking an unambiguous match to a single V gene segment were excluded. An earlier analysis of a few hundred of the donors classified V segments as functional when productive rearrangements were above 56.7% and as segregating when the standard deviation between donors was above 5%. A statistical classification framework was built to diagnose cytomegalovirus status from the catalog of TCR beta chain sequences. In a later analysis, TCR nucleotide sequences were compared against IMGT/GENE-DB human TR gene sequences so that V and J genes could be assigned. In a later analysis, CDR3 sequences and most-parsimonious VDJ recombination scenarios were assigned using the TCRdist pipeline. In a later analysis, each TCR beta chain was defined by its CDR3 amino acid sequence together with its V-gene family, and reads lacking a unique V-gene family were excluded. As a way to deal with suspected cross-contamination and a sequencing artifact, a later analysis dropped hundreds of nucleotide sequences that were highly shared and had low generation probability. In a later analysis, a clonal expansion index was calculated for each public chain from normalized within-repertoire ranks of inferred template counts. A later analysis computed generation probabilities with a VDJ recombination model fitted to out-of-frame rearrangements, and checked the results against IGoR. Hypergeometric tests were used in a later analysis to score TCR-TCR, TCR-HLA and TCR-CMV co-occurrence, with a repertoire-size bias correction applied to the TCR pairs. A later analysis estimated false discovery rates by permuting HLA or CMV assignments 20 times. In a later analysis, co-occurring TCRs were grouped with DBSCAN, and TCRdist sequence similarity was added when clustering was performed within HLA-allele-positive subsets. Co-occurrence clustering excluded repertoires with fewer than 30,000 or more than 120,000 public chains, plus five with anomalous nucleotide sharing. As stored in TCRdb, this immuneACCESS dataset retains in-frame rearrangements with V and J assigned. A fraction of the clones does not appear; measured against another copy, unresolved V genes explain less than half of the discrepancy, and the remainder lacks a known reason. The D gene and trimming were derived from the DNA, and the V and J assignments and clone size from that table. A total of roughly 100,000 clones appear in this sample, more than 65% of them only once. More than 15% of the sample belongs to the ten largest clones.

The receptor was isolated from a woman aged 18-29 years in good health and CMV-seropositive. Rearrangement joined TRBV18 to TRBJ2-3; TRBD2 fits 8 bases in the junction. The sequenced material came from PBMCs. The nucleotide sequence reads TGTGCCAGTCTCGCGGGACTAGGGCCAACAGATACGCAGTATTTT. Translation gives CASLAGLGPTDTQYF.